Listed here are 14 T cell receptor beta chains from one sample, sequenced in a study of T-cell reconstitution after alpha-beta-depleted transplantation in children. TCRbeta library preparation incorporated unique molecular identifiers. TCRdb used MiXCR to reprocess the PCR reads, holding one entry per CDR3 protein. The data contain about 250,000 distinct CDR3 sequences, about 24% of them seen just once; the ten biggest clones take up 4.5% to 5.5%. The sequencing used PBMCs, mostly from graft donor cells, collected 360 days after TCRalphabeta/CD19-depleted stem cell transplant. The origin of the receptors is a female patient aged 2 to 10 who had a stem cell transplant for congenital amegakaryocytic thrombocytopenia, so the T cells may come from the graft donor.

The sample holds a few counts of this clonotype. J is TRBJ2-7 and V is TRBV12-3 or TRBV12-4, with 8 bases aligning to TRBD2. The CDR3 length is 13 residues. J was trimmed by 5 bases and V by 5 bases; bases with no gene match: 5. The CDR3 region is CASSPGGGDEQYF. In nucleotides, the CDR3 is TGTGCCAGCAGTCCGGGGGGGGGAGACGAGCAGTACTTC.

This clonotype occurred a few times. This chain connects TRBV3-1 to TRBJ2-7; D ambiguous. V lost 5 bases and J 3 bases, leaving 8 bases between the germline ends. The germline V gene has CDR1 LGHDT and CDR2 YNNKEL (reference sequence). This CDR3 is built from 12 residues. In nucleotides, the CDR3 is TGTGCCAGCAGCAAAAGGGACTACGAGCAGTACTTC. Its translation is CASSKRDYEQYF.

This chain connects TRBV3-1 to TRBJ1-4; a possible D gene is TRBD1 (5 bases). The CDR3 is 13 amino acids. Trimming stripped 0 bases from V and 15 bases from J, with 14 bases between. Germline V gene data show CDR1 as LGHDT and CDR2 as YNNKEL (reference sequence). The CDR3 region has the DNA TGTGCCAGCAGCCAAGATCGGGGGGTCGCGGTGTTTTTT. The encoded protein is CASSQDRGVAVFF.

The J gene is TRBJ2-5, the V gene TRBV3-1, with a tentative D call TRBD2 (6 bases). The V and J ends lost 1 base and 2 bases respectively, with 8 bases between them. Germline assignment: CDR1 LGHDT and CDR2 YNNKEL (reference sequence). There are 14 residues in the CDR3. CDR3 DNA: TGTGCCAGCAGCCAAGCAGCGGGTCAAGAGACCCAGTACTTC. As protein: CASSQAAGQETQYF.

The genes are TRBV5-1 and TRBJ1-1, with TRBD1 as a possible D gene (5 bases). Germline values: CDR1 SGHRS, CDR2 YFSETQ. V shed 5 bases and J shed 7 bases, with 15 bases lying between them. CDR3 length: 13 residues. CDR3 DNA: TGCGCCAGCAGAACCGGGACGGACGGTGAAGCTTTCTTT. Translated: CASRTGTDGEAFF. Combining the CDR3 with reference TRBV5-1 and TRBJ1-1 gives the whole variable domain KAGVTQTPRYLIKTRGQQVTLSCSPISGHRSVSWYQQTPGQGLQFLFEYFSETQRNKGNFPGRFSGRQFSNSRSEMNVSTLELGDSALYLCASRTGTDGEAFFGQGTRLTVV.

The chain joins TRBV27 to TRBJ2-7; 13 nucleotides agree with TRBD2. V dropped 5 bases and J dropped 2; count of bases not matched to a gene: 6. The CDR3 is 16 amino acids. CDR1 and CDR2 from the germline V gene are MNHEY and SMNVEV (reference sequence). CDR3 in amino acids: CASSAGLAGRPYEQYF. CDR3 in DNA: TGTGCCAGCAGTGCGGGACTAGCGGGAAGGCCCTACGAGCAGTACTTC.

At least ten counts were recorded for this clonotype. The rearrangement joins TRBV25-1 to TRBJ2-2, with D maybe TRBD2 (6 bases). V gave up 6 bases and J gave up 6 bases, with 14 bases separating them. CDR1 MGHDK and CDR2 SYGVNS come from the germline V gene. There are 14 residues in the CDR3. The CDR3, as DNA: TGTGCCAGCAGCGTCCCAGGCGGGGCCGGGGAGCTGTTTTTT. Translating it yields CASSVPGGAGELFF.

This clonotype showed up many times. This chain connects TRBV5-6 to TRBJ2-5; no firm D call. From germline, CDR1 is SGHDT and CDR2 YYEEEE. CDR3 length: 14 residues. Trimming took off 0 bases at V and 1 base at J, with 7 bases between the two ends. The CDR3 DNA reads as TGTGCCAGCAGCTTGGGGGCAGCCCAAGAGACCCAGTACTTC. Translated: CASSLGAAQETQYF.

This clonotype was seen a few times. The chain combines TRBV28 with TRBJ2-5; tentative D call: TRBD1 (6 bases). This CDR3 is built from 14 residues. The germline V gene encodes CDR1 MDHEN and CDR2 SYDVKM. Trimming took off 3 bases at V and 2 bases at J, with 10 bases between the two ends. The CDR3 DNA is TGTGCCAGCAGTTTGCCCGGGACACAAGAGACCCAGTACTTC. Protein sequence: CASSLPGTQETQYF.

The chain recombines TRBV20-1 with TRBJ2-7, with a possible D match to TRBD1 (6 bases). V lost 4 bases and J 4 bases, leaving 14 bases between the germline ends. This CDR3 spans 13 amino acids. The germline CDR1 and CDR2 sequences are DFQATT and SNEGSKA (reference sequence). DNA of the CDR3: TGCAGTGCTACAACAGGGACGGGATACGAGCAGTACTTC. This sequence encodes CSATTGTGYEQYF.

V usage is TRBV18 and J usage is TRBJ1-4; TRBD1 matches 8 bases. CDR3 length equals 15 residues. Trimming removed 3 bases from V and 3 bases from J; junction bases left unmatched: 3. In germline, CDR1 is KGHSH, CDR2 LQKENI. The chain's CDR3 is CASSPRTGPNEKLFF. The CDR3 DNA follows: TGTGCCAGCTCACCGCGGACAGGGCCTAATGAAAAACTGTTTTTT.

The chain links TRBV21-1 to TRBJ2-5; the listed D gene, TRBD2, was not tested against the DNA. TRBV21-1 is flagged as a pseudogene. There are 14 residues in the CDR3. CDR3 sequence: CAGEGGKEQETQYF. CDR3 in DNA: TGTGCCGGGGAGGGGGGAAAGGAACAAGAGACCCAGTACTTC.

This clonotype turned up a few times. The genes are TRBV28 and TRBJ2-5; 7 bases fit TRBD2. The CDR3 length is 15 residues. Per germline, CDR1 MDHEN and CDR2 SYDVKM. J was trimmed by 2 bases and V by 8 bases; bases with no gene match: 11. The CDR3, as DNA: TGTGCCAGCGGCCCTACCGGGACTACTCAAGAGACCCAGTACTTC. Encoded protein: CASGPTGTTQETQYF.

This clonotype was found many times. The chain's CDR3 is CASSLGLGNEQYF. CDR3 bases: TGTGCCAGCAGTTTGGGTCTTGGGAACGAGCAGTACTTC. The V and J genes are TRBV28 and TRBJ2-7; D remains unclear. Germline V gives CDR1 MDHEN, CDR2 SYDVKM. Deletions cut 3 bases from V and 5 bases from J, with 11 bases between. CDR3 length: 13 residues.